This entry is about one T cell receptor beta chain. With V trimmed by 6 bases and J by 2 bases, 9 bases remained unmatched. Germline-derived CDR1 and CDR2 are SNHLY and FYNNEI. The CDR3 consists of 16 residues. Measured with immunoSEQ multiplex PCR; TCRdb has only the in-frame clones, and not every one. The sample shows 36,000 or so clones, around 82% of them seen only once. The sample belongs to a study of OX40 agonist ivuxolimab in advanced cancers. This receptor was obtained from an adult with an advanced solid tumor such as melanoma, head and neck, liver or kidney cancer. The gene calls are TRBV2 and TRBJ2-1; 8 bases fit TRBD2. The sample was CD4+ or CD8+ T cells sorted from blood, taken in a trial of the OX40 agonist ivuxolimab. CDR3 sequence (DNA): TGTGCCAGCAGACAAAAGAGCGGGGGAGCCTACAATGAGCAGTTCTTC. Protein sequence: CASRQKSGGAYNEQFF. The full variable domain, with the rest looked up from reference TRBV2 and TRBJ2-1, is EPEVTQTPSHQVTQMGQEVILRCVPISNHLYFYWYRQILGQKVEFLVSFYNNEISEKSEIFDDQFSVERPDGSNFTLKIRSTKLEDSAMYFCASRQKSGGAYNEQFFGPGTRLTVL.